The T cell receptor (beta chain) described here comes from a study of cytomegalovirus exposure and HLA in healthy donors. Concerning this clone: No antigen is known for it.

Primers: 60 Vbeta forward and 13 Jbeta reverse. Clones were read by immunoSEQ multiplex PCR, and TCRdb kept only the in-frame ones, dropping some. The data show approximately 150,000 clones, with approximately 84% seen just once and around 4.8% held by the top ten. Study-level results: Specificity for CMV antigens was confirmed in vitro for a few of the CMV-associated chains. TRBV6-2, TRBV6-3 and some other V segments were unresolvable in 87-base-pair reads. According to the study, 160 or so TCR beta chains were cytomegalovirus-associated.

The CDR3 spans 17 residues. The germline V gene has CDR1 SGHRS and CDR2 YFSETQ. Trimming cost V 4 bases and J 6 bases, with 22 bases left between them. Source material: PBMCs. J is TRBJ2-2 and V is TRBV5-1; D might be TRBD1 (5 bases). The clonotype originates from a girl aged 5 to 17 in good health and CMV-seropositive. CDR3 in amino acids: CASSGPQGVRSSGELFF. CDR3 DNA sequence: TGCGCCAGCAGCGGGCCCCAAGGGGTGAGATCTTCCGGGGAGCTGTTTTTT.